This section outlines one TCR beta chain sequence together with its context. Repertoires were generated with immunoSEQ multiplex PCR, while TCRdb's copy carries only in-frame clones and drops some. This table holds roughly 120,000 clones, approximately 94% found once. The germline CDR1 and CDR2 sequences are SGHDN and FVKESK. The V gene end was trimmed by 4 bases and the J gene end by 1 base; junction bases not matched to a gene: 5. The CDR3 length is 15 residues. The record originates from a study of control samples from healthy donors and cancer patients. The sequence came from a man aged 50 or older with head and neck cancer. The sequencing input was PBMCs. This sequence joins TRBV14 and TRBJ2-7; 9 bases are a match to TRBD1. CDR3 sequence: CASSPGTGWSYEQYF. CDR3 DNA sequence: TGTGCCAGCAGCCCGGGGACAGGGTGGTCCTACGAGCAGTACTTC.